The entry that follows covers one TCR beta chain sequence. Its antigen is undetermined. V was pared by 4 bases and J by 0 bases, with 3 bases between. The germline gives CDR1 WSHSY, CDR2 SAAADI. The CDR3 runs 12 residues. This specimen belongs to a study of T cell responses to AZD1222 COVID-19 vaccine. Regarding the study as a whole: In all cases, repertoires were sampled only after the peak T cell response. The breadth and depth of Spike-specific TCRs increased once two AZD1222 doses had been given. Baseline serostatus was positive in only six AZD1222 recipients.

Here immunoSEQ multiplex PCR was the method, and the copy in TCRdb shows in-frame clones only, minus some. This table has roughly 140,000 clones, about nine tenths appearing once. This sequence originates from an adult in good health. The material was peripheral blood, obtained on day 0 of MenACWY control vaccination. This chain joins TRBV10-2 and TRBJ1-2; D is ambiguous. CDR3 residues: CASSGSNYGYTF. The DNA for the CDR3 is TGCGCCAGCAGTGGGTCTAACTATGGCTACACCTTC.